This TCR beta chain was sequenced in a study of glioma-infiltrating T cells. Trimming cost V 2 bases and J 1 base, with 10 bases left between them. The CDR3 length is 15 residues. Germline V gives CDR1 SGHVS, CDR2 FNYEAQ. Study-level results: Gliomas, especially low-grade, showed above-expected tissue-blood divergence; non-neoplastic patients showed below. CDR3 overlap between tissue and blood was very small.

Using RNA template, CDR3s of TCR alpha and beta were amplified with iRepertoire arm-PCR. For one-step reverse transcription and amplification, 100-400 ng of tissue mRNA or PBMC total RNA was used. TCRdb analysed the multiplex PCR reads with MiXCR anew, one entry per CDR3 protein. The data contain some 99,000 distinct CDR3 sequences, 25% to 30% of them seen just once; the ten biggest clones take up 30% to 35%. This clonotype was seen ten or more times. Its antigen remains unknown. The chain uses TRBV7-6 and TRBJ2-3; D possibly corresponds to TRBD2 (6 bases). The receptor was isolated from a human donor with low-grade glioma or glioblastoma, undergoing nonglioma brain surgery, or in good health (not recorded which). The sequencing input was glioma tissue, nonneoplastic brain tissue, or PBMCs (not recorded which). CDR3: CASSLRPGGTDTQYF. CDR3 sequence (DNA): TGTGCCAGCAGCTTAAGGCCGGGGGGCACAGATACGCAGTATTTT.